This TCR beta chain is from a study of hypomethylating agent response in myelodysplastic syndrome. Study-wide findings and caveats: The cohort was small, with only 11 to 12 patients analyzed. Richness, rarefaction diversity and clonality did not change significantly after hypomethylating treatment.

CDR3 length equals 13 residues. The V gene's germline CDR1 is MNHEY and CDR2 SMNVEV (reference sequence). In the source study's methods: Previously reported viral-epitope specificity per VDJdb covered approximately 1.7% of 168,753 unique clonotypes. Assay used: immunoSEQ multiplex PCR; TCRdb lists only in-frame clones, some missing. The DNA gave D and trimming, while V, J and clone size come from that table. This sample yields roughly 3,200 clones, of which about 80% are seen a single time; roughly 25% belongs to the top ten. For this clone: Its specificity is not known. At one boundary the junction diverges from the germline segment, which might be a read error.

T-cell subsets were not sorted; bulk bone marrow was analyzed. The source was bone marrow, collected before or after starting hypomethylating agent treatment for myelodysplastic syndrome (not recorded which). The gene calls are TRBV27 and TRBJ1-1, with D possibly being TRBD1 (6 bases). The sequence derives from a human donor with myelodysplastic syndrome. This chain's CDR3 is CASGRTANTEAFF. The CDR3 nucleotides read TGTGCCAGCGGGAGGACAGCGAACACTGAAGCCTTCTTT.